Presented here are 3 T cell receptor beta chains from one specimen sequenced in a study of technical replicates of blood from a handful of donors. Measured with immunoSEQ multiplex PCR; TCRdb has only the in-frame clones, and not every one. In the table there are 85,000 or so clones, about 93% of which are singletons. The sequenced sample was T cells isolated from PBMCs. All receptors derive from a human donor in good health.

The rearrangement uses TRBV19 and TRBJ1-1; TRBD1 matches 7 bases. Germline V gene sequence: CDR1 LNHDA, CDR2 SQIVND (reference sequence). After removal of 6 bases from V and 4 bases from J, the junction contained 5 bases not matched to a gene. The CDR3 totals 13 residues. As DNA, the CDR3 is TGTGCCAGTAGCCACAGGGGAGGCACTGAAGCTTTCTTT. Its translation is CASSHRGGTEAFF.

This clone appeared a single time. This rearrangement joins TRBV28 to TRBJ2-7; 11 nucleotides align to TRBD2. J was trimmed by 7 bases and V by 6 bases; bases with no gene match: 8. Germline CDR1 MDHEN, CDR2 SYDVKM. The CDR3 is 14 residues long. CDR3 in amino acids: CASSAGTSGLEQYF. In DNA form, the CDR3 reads TGTGCCAGCAGCGCCGGGACTAGCGGTTTGGAGCAGTACTTC.

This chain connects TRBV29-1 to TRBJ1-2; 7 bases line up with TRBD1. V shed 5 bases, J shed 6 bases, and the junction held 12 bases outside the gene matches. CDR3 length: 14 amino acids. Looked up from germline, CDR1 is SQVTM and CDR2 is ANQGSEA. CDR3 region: CSVRGLQGGDGYTF. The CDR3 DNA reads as TGCAGCGTTCGAGGACTCCAGGGGGGCGATGGCTACACCTTC.